A selection of T cell receptor beta chains follows, all from one sample in a study of T cell responses to AZD1222 COVID-19 vaccine. Some clones are missing from TCRdb's copy, which holds only in-frame ones; the method was immunoSEQ multiplex PCR. Counted here are roughly 180,000 clones, 75% to 90% occurring once; the ten biggest clones make up 2% to 3%. This specimen consisted of peripheral blood, obtained on day 0 of AZD1222 vaccination. These receptors were collected from an adult in good health. Both conserved end residues are part of each CDR3. Fields, in order: D gene, clone size, V gene, J gene, CDR3 protein, CDR3 DNA. D genes are given only for firm matches. Some rows have no size entry. The others give once, few or many, or a class for an expanded clone.

D gene: NA; clone size: NA; V gene: TRBV14; J gene: TRBJ1-2; CDR3 protein: CASSQGRTLLYGYTF; CDR3 DNA: TGTGCCAGCAGCCAAGGGCGGACCCTCCTATATGGCTACACCTTC
D gene: TRBD2; clone size: NA; V gene: TRBV7-3; J gene: TRBJ2-1; CDR3 protein: CASSPPGLAAHEQFF; CDR3 DNA: TGTGCCAGCAGCCCACCGGGACTAGCGGCGCATGAGCAGTTCTTC
D gene: NA; clone size: NA; V gene: TRBV7-6; J gene: TRBJ2-7; CDR3 protein: CASSFSIGSYEQYF; CDR3 DNA: TGTGCCAGCAGCTTTAGTATTGGGTCCTACGAGCAGTACTTC
D gene: NA; clone size: NA; V gene: TRBV28; J gene: TRBJ1-3; CDR3 protein: CASSSGNTIYF; CDR3 DNA: TGTGCCAGCAGTTCGGGAAACACCATATATTTT
D gene: NA; clone size: NA; V gene: TRBV19; J gene: TRBJ1-2; CDR3 protein: CASSLTWTNYGYTF; CDR3 DNA: TGTGCCAGTAGTTTAACTTGGACAAACTATGGCTACACCTTC
D gene: NA; clone size: NA; V gene: TRBV7-2; J gene: TRBJ2-5; CDR3 protein: CASSLNWAQYF; CDR3 DNA: TGTGCCAGCAGCTTAAATTGGGCCCAGTACTTC
D gene: TRBD1; clone size: NA; V gene: TRBV7-9; J gene: TRBJ1-1; CDR3 protein: CASSSGTGGEAFF; CDR3 DNA: TGTGCCAGCAGCTCAGGGACAGGGGGTGAAGCTTTCTTT
D gene: NA; clone size: NA; V gene: TRBV5-1; J gene: TRBJ1-2; CDR3 protein: CASSLRGRNYGYTF; CDR3 DNA: TGCGCCAGCAGCTTGAGAGGGAGGAACTATGGCTACACCTTC
D gene: TRBD1; clone size: NA; V gene: TRBV3-1/TRBV3-2; J gene: TRBJ1-2; CDR3 protein: CASRETGAYGYTF; CDR3 DNA: TGTGCCAGCAGAGAGACAGGGGCCTATGGCTACACCTTC
D gene: TRBD2; clone size: NA; V gene: TRBV6-5; J gene: TRBJ2-1; CDR3 protein: CASSYSGTSPFF; CDR3 DNA: TGTGCCAGCAGTTACTCCGGGACTAGCCCGTTCTTC
D gene: NA; clone size: NA; V gene: TRBV5-8; J gene: TRBJ1-4; CDR3 protein: CASTPGPHAGNEKLFF; CDR3 DNA: TGTGCCAGCACCCCAGGTCCCCATGCGGGCAATGAAAAACTGTTTTTT
D gene: NA; clone size: NA; V gene: TRBV29-1; J gene: TRBJ1-3; CDR3 protein: CSVVGEGPGNTIYF; CDR3 DNA: TGCAGCGTTGTTGGGGAGGGCCCTGGAAACACCATATATTTT
D gene: TRBD2; clone size: NA; V gene: TRBV6-5; J gene: TRBJ2-1; CDR3 protein: CASITISGRADEQFF; CDR3 DNA: TGTGCCAGCATCACAATAAGCGGGAGGGCCGATGAGCAGTTCTTC
D gene: NA; clone size: NA; V gene: TRBV2; J gene: TRBJ2-1; CDR3 protein: CGGVGYGEQFF; CDR3 DNA: TGTGGGGGAGTAGGGTACGGTGAGCAGTTCTTC
D gene: NA; clone size: NA; V gene: TRBV3-1/TRBV3-2; J gene: TRBJ2-1; CDR3 protein: CASSQARTPRNEQFF; CDR3 DNA: TGTGCCAGCAGCCAAGCGAGGACGCCACGCAATGAGCAGTTCTTC
D gene: NA; clone size: NA; V gene: TRBV30; J gene: TRBJ1-1; CDR3 protein: CAWSAFHRNTEAFF; CDR3 DNA: TGTGCCTGGAGTGCATTTCACAGGAACACTGAAGCTTTCTTT
D gene: TRBD1; clone size: NA; V gene: TRBV9; J gene: TRBJ1-1; CDR3 protein: CASSVSAGQGKTGGTEAFF; CDR3 DNA: TGTGCCAGCAGCGTATCTGCGGGACAGGGGAAGACCGGTGGAACTGAAGCTTTCTTT
D gene: NA; clone size: NA; V gene: TRBV29-1; J gene: TRBJ2-1; CDR3 protein: CSVEASQGTEQFF; CDR3 DNA: TGCAGCGTTGAAGCTTCGCAGGGGACTGAGCAGTTCTTC
D gene: NA; clone size: NA; V gene: TRBV3-1/TRBV3-2; J gene: TRBJ1-1; CDR3 protein: CASSQEGVGTEAFF; CDR3 DNA: TGTGCCAGCAGCCAAGAAGGGGTTGGCACTGAAGCTTTCTTT
D gene: TRBD2; clone size: NA; V gene: TRBV19; J gene: TRBJ2-7; CDR3 protein: CASSMGSGKGYEQYF; CDR3 DNA: TGTGCCAGTAGTATGGGGAGCGGGAAAGGGTACGAGCAGTACTTC
D gene: TRBD1; clone size: NA; V gene: TRBV30; J gene: TRBJ2-7; CDR3 protein: CAWGRQGAEQYF; CDR3 DNA: TGTGCCTGGGGGCGTCAGGGGGCCGAGCAGTACTTC
D gene: NA; clone size: NA; V gene: TRBV20-1; J gene: TRBJ2-7; CDR3 protein: CSAFDMLEQYF; CDR3 DNA: TGCAGTGCGTTCGACATGCTCGAGCAGTACTTC
D gene: NA; clone size: NA; V gene: TRBV18; J gene: TRBJ2-1; CDR3 protein: CASSPGLTNEQFF; CDR3 DNA: TGTGCCAGCTCACCAGGGTTAACCAATGAGCAGTTCTTC
D gene: NA; clone size: once; V gene: TRBV25-1; J gene: TRBJ1-2; CDR3 protein: CASSPLAGWHGYTF; CDR3 DNA: TGTGCCAGCAGCCCTTTAGCAGGGTGGCATGGCTACACCTTC
D gene: NA; clone size: NA; V gene: TRBV6-5; J gene: TRBJ2-1; CDR3 protein: CASSYGWGAGNEQFF; CDR3 DNA: TGTGCCAGCAGTTACGGATGGGGGGCTGGCAATGAGCAGTTCTTC
D gene: NA; clone size: NA; V gene: TRBV27; J gene: TRBJ2-2; CDR3 protein: CASSYGNHGELFF; CDR3 DNA: TGTGCCAGCAGTTACGGGAACCACGGGGAGCTGTTTTTT
D gene: NA; clone size: NA; V gene: TRBV5-1; J gene: TRBJ1-2; CDR3 protein: CASSRGFNYGYTF; CDR3 DNA: TGCGCCAGCAGCAGAGGATTTAACTATGGCTACACCTTC
D gene: NA; clone size: NA; V gene: TRBV13; J gene: TRBJ2-1; CDR3 protein: CASSSSGDNEQFF; CDR3 DNA: TGTGCCAGCAGCTCCTCGGGGGACAATGAGCAGTTCTTC
D gene: NA; clone size: few; V gene: TRBV2; J gene: TRBJ1-1; CDR3 protein: CASSVRDPRAFF; CDR3 DNA: TGTGCCAGCAGTGTCCGCGACCCGAGGGCTTTCTTT
D gene: NA; clone size: NA; V gene: TRBV29-1; J gene: TRBJ2-7; CDR3 protein: CSVGRGAGVAEQYF; CDR3 DNA: TGCAGCGTTGGTAGAGGGGCAGGGGTAGCCGAGCAGTACTTC
D gene: NA; clone size: NA; V gene: TRBV11-2; J gene: TRBJ1-1; CDR3 protein: CASSSTANTEAFF; CDR3 DNA: TGTGCCAGCAGCTCTACAGCGAACACTGAAGCTTTCTTT
D gene: TRBD2; clone size: NA; V gene: TRBV3-1/TRBV3-2; J gene: TRBJ2-3; CDR3 protein: CASSQSGRAPDTQYF; CDR3 DNA: TGTGCCAGCAGCCAAAGCGGGAGGGCCCCAGATACGCAGTATTTT
D gene: NA; clone size: few; V gene: TRBV5-1; J gene: TRBJ1-6; CDR3 protein: CASSDFQGSYNSPLHF; CDR3 DNA: TGCGCCAGCAGCGACTTCCAGGGGTCCTATAATTCACCCCTCCACTTT
D gene: TRBD1; clone size: NA; V gene: TRBV6-5; J gene: TRBJ2-5; CDR3 protein: CASSYVTGSQETQYF; CDR3 DNA: TGTGCCAGCAGTTACGTGACAGGGTCCCAAGAGACCCAGTACTTC
D gene: TRBD1; clone size: once; V gene: TRBV27; J gene: TRBJ2-7; CDR3 protein: CASSFEGQGYEQYF; CDR3 DNA: TGTGCCAGCAGTTTCGAGGGACAGGGCTACGAGCAGTACTTC
D gene: NA; clone size: NA; V gene: TRBV18; J gene: TRBJ1-2; CDR3 protein: CASSPLTDHYGYTF; CDR3 DNA: TGTGCCAGCTCACCACTAACTGATCACTATGGCTACACCTTC
D gene: NA; clone size: NA; V gene: TRBV5-6; J gene: TRBJ2-7; CDR3 protein: CASSPVGGEYEQYF; CDR3 DNA: TGTGCCAGCAGCCCCGTGGGTGGGGAATACGAGCAGTACTTC
D gene: TRBD2; clone size: NA; V gene: TRBV4-1; J gene: TRBJ2-2; CDR3 protein: CASREREGGAGELFF; CDR3 DNA: TGCGCCAGCAGAGAGAGGGAGGGCGGTGCCGGGGAGCTGTTTTTT
D gene: NA; clone size: once; V gene: TRBV14; J gene: TRBJ1-2; CDR3 protein: CASSLITGPIYGYTF; CDR3 DNA: TGTGCCAGCAGTCTTATTACCGGGCCCATCTATGGCTACACCTTC
D gene: TRBD1; clone size: few; V gene: TRBV10-3; J gene: TRBJ1-2; CDR3 protein: CAISRGTDGYTF; CDR3 DNA: TGTGCCATCAGTCGCGGGACAGATGGCTACACCTTC
D gene: TRBD1; clone size: NA; V gene: TRBV28; J gene: TRBJ2-7; CDR3 protein: CASQRGQSPYEQYF; CDR3 DNA: TGTGCCAGCCAACGGGGACAGTCCCCCTACGAGCAGTACTTC
D gene: NA; clone size: NA; V gene: TRBV19; J gene: TRBJ2-7; CDR3 protein: CASSSQTGTYEQYF; CDR3 DNA: TGTGCCAGTAGCTCCCAGACAGGCACCTACGAGCAGTACTTC
D gene: NA; clone size: NA; V gene: TRBV2; J gene: TRBJ1-2; CDR3 protein: CASRFWAQDGYTF; CDR3 DNA: TGTGCCAGCAGGTTTTGGGCCCAGGATGGCTACACCTTC
D gene: TRBD2; clone size: NA; V gene: TRBV7-8; J gene: TRBJ2-1; CDR3 protein: CASRGAGGRTYNEQFF; CDR3 DNA: TGTGCCAGCCGCGGGGCAGGCGGGAGGACGTACAATGAGCAGTTCTTC
D gene: NA; clone size: NA; V gene: TRBV7-8; J gene: TRBJ1-4; CDR3 protein: CASSWTVGVANEKLFF; CDR3 DNA: TGTGCCAGCAGCTGGACAGTGGGGGTAGCTAATGAAAAACTGTTTTTT
D gene: NA; clone size: NA; V gene: TRBV7-6; J gene: TRBJ1-2; CDR3 protein: CASSVLYGYTF; CDR3 DNA: TGTGCCAGCAGCGTCCTCTATGGCTACACCTTC
D gene: NA; clone size: NA; V gene: TRBV30; J gene: TRBJ1-3; CDR3 protein: CAWLRGNTIYF; CDR3 DNA: TGTGCCTGGCTGAGGGGAAACACCATATATTTT
D gene: NA; clone size: NA; V gene: TRBV6-5; J gene: TRBJ1-3; CDR3 protein: CASSRVGGTGNTIYF; CDR3 DNA: TGTGCCAGCAGTCGCGTAGGAGGGACTGGAAACACCATATATTTT
D gene: TRBD1; clone size: NA; V gene: TRBV2; J gene: TRBJ1-4; CDR3 protein: CASRRQGLNEKLFF; CDR3 DNA: TGTGCCAGCAGGAGACAGGGCCTTAATGAAAAACTGTTTTTT
D gene: TRBD1; clone size: once; V gene: TRBV5-4; J gene: TRBJ1-2; CDR3 protein: CASSKGQIANYGYTF; CDR3 DNA: TGTGCCAGCAGCAAGGGACAGATAGCTAACTATGGCTACACCTTC
D gene: TRBD1; clone size: NA; V gene: TRBV4-1; J gene: TRBJ1-5; CDR3 protein: CASSQRTGEQPQHF; CDR3 DNA: TGCGCCAGCAGCCAAAGGACAGGGGAGCAGCCCCAGCATTTT
D gene: NA; clone size: NA; V gene: TRBV27; J gene: TRBJ1-4; CDR3 protein: CASSPLGVNEKLFF; CDR3 DNA: TGTGCCAGCAGCCCCCTGGGAGTTAATGAAAAACTGTTTTTT
D gene: NA; clone size: NA; V gene: TRBV4-1; J gene: TRBJ1-6; CDR3 protein: CASSQDLWGGNSPLHF; CDR3 DNA: TGCGCCAGCAGCCAAGATCTTTGGGGGGGGAATTCACCCCTCCACTTT
D gene: NA; clone size: NA; V gene: TRBV21-1; J gene: TRBJ1-5; CDR3 protein: CASSKAGDGSNQPQHF; CDR3 DNA: TGTGCCAGCAGCAAAGCGGGGGACGGGAGCAATCAGCCCCAGCATTTT